This paragraph reports one T cell receptor (beta chain). This entry comes from a study of CD8 T cells in Susac syndrome. The RNA, about 0.45 to 1 ug, was put through reverse transcription using random hexamers. TCRdb recomputed calls from the immunoSEQ multiplex PCR reads with MiXCR, one row per CDR3 protein. The sample carries approximately 230,000 distinct CDR3 sequences, roughly 95% recorded once. The CDR3 spans 15 residues. Per germline, CDR1 SGHDT and CDR2 YYEEEE. V lost 0 bases and J 2 bases, leaving 11 bases between the germline ends. The source is a human donor with multiple sclerosis. The chain couples TRBV5-6 to TRBJ1-2; TRBD1 is a possible D gene (6 bases). Sequenced material: CD4+ T cells from PBMCs. CDR3: CASSLASGANYGYTF. For the CDR3, the DNA is TGTGCCAGCAGCTTGGCGTCAGGGGCCAACTATGGCTACACCTTC.